The present T cell receptor beta chain was sequenced within a study of cytomegalovirus exposure and HLA in healthy donors. General observations from the study: Most subjects' HLA-A and HLA-B alleles were reportedly predicted from TCR beta sequences.

CDR3 length equals 14 residues. Germline CDR1 is MNHEY and CDR2 is SMNVEV (reference sequence). Trimming removed 4 bases from V and 1 base from J, with 10 bases in between. A note on this clone: Its antigen remains unknown.

Primers: 60 Vbeta forward and 13 Jbeta reverse. The table came from immunoSEQ multiplex PCR; TCRdb's copy has only in-frame clones and leaves some out. The sample has under 150,000 clones; around 80% are singletons. The V call is TRBV27, the J call TRBJ2-5; tentative D call: TRBD1 (6 bases). Sequenced input: PBMCs. This TCR came from a woman aged 45-60 years in good health and CMV-seronegative. The CDR3 loop reads CASSSWTAQETQYF. The CDR3 bases are TGTGCCAGCAGTTCCTGGACAGCCCAAGAGACCCAGTACTTC.